This record covers a single T cell receptor beta chain. The data belong to a study of cytomegalovirus exposure and HLA in healthy donors. CDR3 length: 13 residues. V was shortened by 1 base and J by 6 bases, with 13 bases between the two germline ends. The germline CDR1 and CDR2 sequences are GTSNPN and SVGIG (reference sequence). Use of 60 Vbeta and 13 Jbeta primers characterized the PCR. Assay used: immunoSEQ multiplex PCR; TCRdb lists only in-frame clones, some missing. In all, the sample yields 150,000 to 250,000 clones. Sequencing was performed on PBMCs. J is TRBJ2-7 and V is TRBV30, with unresolved D. The sequence was collected from a boy under 18 in good health and CMV-seronegative. In DNA, the CDR3 is TGTGCCTGGAGTGGTGGCAGTGCCCCCGAGCAGTACTTC. The encoded protein is CAWSGGSAPEQYF.